These T cell receptor beta chains were read from a single sample in a study of blood T cells in healthy people across ages. TCRdb used MiXCR to reprocess the 5' RACE reads, holding one entry per CDR3 protein. This table has roughly 800,000 distinct CDR3 sequences, 25% appearing once. These same data were also listed under a study on T cells of mothers and their children.

What was sequenced was blood. The receptors were sampled from a boy between 10 and 17 years old in good health. Both conserved end residues are part of each CDR3. The D gene is left open where the match is weak. Clone size, where shown, is once, few, many, or a class for clones that have expanded.

V	size	J	D	CDR3	DNA
TRBV4-1	.	TRBJ2-4	TRBD1	CASSYPRTGDGNIQYF	TGCGCCAGCAGCTACCCCCGGACAGGGGACGGGAACATTCAGTACTTC
TRBV5-1	.	TRBJ2-5	.	CASSAGSLPETQYF	TGCGCCAGCAGTGCAGGGTCACTGCCAGAGACCCAGTACTTC
TRBV7-8	few	TRBJ2-1	TRBD2	CASSQFTGGANNEQFF	TGTGCCAGCAGCCAATTCACGGGGGGGGCAAACAATGAGCAGTTCTTC
TRBV3-1	few	TRBJ2-7	TRBD1	CASRRQGGAYEQYF	TGTGCCAGCAGGAGACAGGGGGGGGCCTACGAGCAGTACTTC
TRBV4-1	.	TRBJ2-5	.	CASSQEDSLETQYF	TGCGCCAGCAGCCAGGAGGACAGTCTGGAGACCCAGTACTTC
TRBV4-2	few	TRBJ1-2	TRBD1	CASSQGTGGVSGYTF	TGTGCCAGCAGCCAGGGGACAGGGGGGGTCAGTGGCTACACCTTC
TRBV19	.	TRBJ2-4	TRBD2	CASSIGWVGGLAGNIQYF	TGTGCCAGTAGTATAGGATGGGTGGGGGGACTAGCGGGAAACATTCAGTACTTC
TRBV7-2	.	TRBJ2-3	TRBD1	CASSLVQGQGSDTQYF	TGTGCCAGCAGCTTGGTGCAGGGACAGGGATCAGATACGCAGTATTTT
TRBV4-3	few	TRBJ1-6	.	CASSQEVTNNSPLHF	TGCGCCAGCAGCCAAGAGGTTACGAATAATTCACCCCTCCACTTT
TRBV5-1	.	TRBJ2-7	.	CASSLGRGISYEQYF	TGCGCCAGCAGCCTGGGAAGGGGGATCTCCTACGAGCAGTACTTC
TRBV3-1	few	TRBJ1-2	.	CASRGRGDGYTF	TGTGCCAGCAGAGGAAGAGGGGATGGCTACACCTTC
TRBV7-9	.	TRBJ2-5	TRBD2	CASSVSGTSGEEETQYF	TGTGCCAGCAGCGTTTCCGGGACTAGCGGAGAAGAAGAGACCCAGTACTTC
TRBV6-2/TRBV6-3	few	TRBJ2-7	.	CASSYATGRYEQYF	TGTGCCAGCAGTTACGCCACGGGGAGGTACGAGCAGTACTTC
TRBV28	few	TRBJ2-1	.	CASSPPAADGHEQFF	TGTGCCAGCAGTCCCCCTGCAGCGGACGGCCATGAGCAGTTCTTC
TRBV28	.	TRBJ2-3	TRBD2	CASSSSGYIDTQYF	TGTGCCAGCAGTTCTAGCGGCTACATAGATACGCAGTATTTT
TRBV5-1	few	TRBJ1-2	.	CASSLAGIGYTF	TGCGCCAGCAGCTTGGCCGGAATTGGCTACACCTTC
TRBV5-1	many	TRBJ2-4	TRBD2	CASSLTSGRDIQYF	TGCGCCAGCAGCCTTACTAGCGGGAGGGACATTCAGTACTTC
TRBV20-1	.	TRBJ2-3	TRBD2	CSATLAGVTTDTQYF	TGCAGTGCTACCTTAGCGGGAGTTACGACAGATACGCAGTATTTT
TRBV7-2	.	TRBJ2-7	TRBD1	CASSGQGSSYEQYF	TGTGCCAGCAGCGGACAGGGGAGTTCCTACGAGCAGTACTTC
TRBV12-5	once	TRBJ2-7	.	CASGLDDEQYF	TGTGCTAGTGGTTTGGACGACGAGCAGTACTTC
TRBV20-1	few	TRBJ1-2	.	CSSIWGVNGYTF	TGCAGTTCCATATGGGGGGTCAACGGCTACACCTTC
TRBV20-1	few	TRBJ2-3	TRBD2	CSARRLAGDTQYF	TGCAGTGCTAGACGTCTAGCGGGTGATACGCAGTATTTT
TRBV2	.	TRBJ2-1	TRBD2	CASSKERGGRQFF	TGTGCCAGCAGTAAAGAGCGGGGGGGCCGGCAGTTCTTC
TRBV24-1	.	TRBJ2-5	TRBD2	CATSDLLGTSGQETQYF	TGTGCCACCAGTGATTTGCTCGGGACTAGCGGACAAGAGACCCAGTACTTC
TRBV28	many	TRBJ2-5	.	CASSFGTGTSEETQYF	TGTGCCAGCAGTTTCGGAACAGGCACATCTGAGGAGACCCAGTACTTC
TRBV28	once	TRBJ2-1	TRBD2	CASSLPLTVAGGNNEQFF	TGTGCCAGCAGTTTGCCCTTAACCGTAGCGGGCGGAAACAATGAGCAGTTCTTC
TRBV2	.	TRBJ1-6	TRBD1	CASKEWDRDSPLHF	TGTGCCAGCAAAGAATGGGACAGGGATTCACCCCTCCACTTT
TRBV12-3/TRBV12-4	once	TRBJ2-5	.	CASNLGQFSAQYF	TGTGCCAGCAATCTCGGACAGTTCTCGGCCCAGTACTTC
TRBV29-1	.	TRBJ2-7	TRBD1	CSVVPGQGGHEQYF	TGCAGCGTTGTACCGGGACAGGGCGGCCACGAGCAGTACTTC
TRBV20-1	few	TRBJ2-7	.	CSAREGTDTYEQYF	TGCAGTGCTAGAGAAGGGACCGACACCTACGAGCAGTACTTC
TRBV11-2	few	TRBJ2-7	.	CASSLVFSVALYEQYF	TGTGCCAGCAGCTTAGTATTCTCCGTGGCCCTCTACGAGCAGTACTTC
TRBV28	.	TRBJ1-4	.	CASSPQRTGEKLFF	TGTGCCAGCAGTCCTCAGAGAACGGGGGAAAAACTGTTTTTT
TRBV7-9	.	TRBJ2-7	.	CASSFSQSLDYEQYF	TGTGCCAGCAGCTTCTCCCAGTCTCTCGACTACGAGCAGTACTTC
TRBV9	.	TRBJ2-1	.	CASSPHFDEQFF	TGCGCCAGCAGCCCCCACTTCGATGAGCAGTTCTTC
TRBV5-1	few	TRBJ2-3	.	CASSLFVSSGTDTQYF	TGCGCCAGCAGCTTGTTCGTGAGTAGTGGGACAGATACGCAGTATTTT
TRBV15	few	TRBJ2-5	.	CATSRVLGPETQYF	TGTGCCACCAGCAGAGTCTTAGGGCCAGAGACCCAGTACTTC
TRBV28	.	TRBJ2-7	TRBD2	CASSSLAGPDEQYF	TGTGCCAGCAGCTCACTAGCGGGACCGGACGAGCAGTACTTC
TRBV12-3/TRBV12-4	few	TRBJ2-5	TRBD1	CASTEGQLQETQYF	TGTGCCAGCACCGAGGGACAGCTTCAAGAGACCCAGTACTTC
TRBV10-2	.	TRBJ1-2	TRBD1	CASSSDREPYGYTF	TGCGCCAGCAGTTCTGACAGGGAACCCTATGGCTACACCTTC
TRBV5-8	.	TRBJ1-4	.	CASSERQSDNEKLFF	TGTGCCAGCAGCGAAAGACAGAGCGATAATGAAAAACTGTTTTTT
TRBV5-1	few	TRBJ2-1	.	CASSFQGRGNNEQFF	TGCGCCAGCAGCTTCCAGGGGAGAGGGAACAATGAGCAGTTCTTC
TRBV12-3/TRBV12-4	.	TRBJ2-1	TRBD2	CASSFTSGSPREQFF	TGTGCCAGCAGTTTCACTAGCGGGAGTCCGAGGGAGCAGTTCTTC
TRBV20-1	once	TRBJ1-2	.	CSAPSTGIYGYTF	TGCAGTGCCCCGTCAACAGGGATCTATGGCTACACCTTC
TRBV29-1	few	TRBJ2-7	TRBD2	CSVVLAGLNEQYF	TGCAGCGTTGTTTTAGCGGGATTGAACGAGCAGTACTTC
TRBV7-2	many	TRBJ1-6	.	CASSLIQGSPLHF	TGTGCCAGCAGCTTGATACAGGGTTCACCCCTCCACTTT
TRBV27	.	TRBJ2-5	.	CASSSLTVAGYQETQYF	TGTGCCAGCAGTTCCCTAACTGTTGCGGGGTACCAAGAGACCCAGTACTTC
TRBV15	few	TRBJ1-2	TRBD1	CATSRGPTGDYGYTF	TGTGCCACCAGCAGAGGCCCGACAGGGGACTATGGCTACACCTTC
TRBV7-3	few	TRBJ1-1	.	CASSLTGGDAFF	TGTGCCAGCAGCCTGACGGGGGGGGACGCTTTCTTT
TRBV29-1	few	TRBJ1-1	.	CSVDLELDTEAFF	TGCAGCGTTGATCTGGAACTCGACACTGAAGCTTTCTTT
TRBV5-6	.	TRBJ1-2	.	CASSFSFGVNYGYTF	TGTGCCAGCAGCTTTAGTTTTGGGGTAAACTATGGCTACACCTTC
TRBV10-3	.	TRBJ2-7	.	CAISEYRLDEQYF	TGTGCCATCAGTGAATATAGGCTGGACGAGCAGTACTTC
TRBV20-1	.	TRBJ2-1	.	CSARDRGPFSYNEQFF	TGCAGTGCTAGAGATCGAGGACCCTTCTCCTACAATGAGCAGTTCTTC
TRBV10-3	.	TRBJ2-1	TRBD2	CAISGTSGNSYNEQFF	TGTGCCATCAGCGGGACTAGCGGGAACTCCTACAATGAGCAGTTCTTC
TRBV4-3	.	TRBJ1-6	.	CASSQASDSPLHF	TGCGCCAGCAGCCAAGCGTCGGATTCACCCCTCCACTTT
TRBV20-1	.	TRBJ1-2	.	CSAIADSNYGYTF	TGCAGTGCTATAGCAGATTCTAACTATGGCTACACCTTC
TRBV28	.	TRBJ1-1	.	CASSLIGTIEAFF	TGTGCCAGCAGTTTAATCGGGACAATTGAAGCTTTCTTT
TRBV20-1	.	TRBJ2-3	.	CSAAPLGGTDTQYF	TGCAGTGCTGCCCCCCTTGGCGGTACAGATACGCAGTATTTT
TRBV6-5	few	TRBJ1-1	.	CASSLGIQGRMNTEAFF	TGTGCCAGCAGTTTGGGGATCCAGGGGAGAATGAACACTGAAGCTTTCTTT